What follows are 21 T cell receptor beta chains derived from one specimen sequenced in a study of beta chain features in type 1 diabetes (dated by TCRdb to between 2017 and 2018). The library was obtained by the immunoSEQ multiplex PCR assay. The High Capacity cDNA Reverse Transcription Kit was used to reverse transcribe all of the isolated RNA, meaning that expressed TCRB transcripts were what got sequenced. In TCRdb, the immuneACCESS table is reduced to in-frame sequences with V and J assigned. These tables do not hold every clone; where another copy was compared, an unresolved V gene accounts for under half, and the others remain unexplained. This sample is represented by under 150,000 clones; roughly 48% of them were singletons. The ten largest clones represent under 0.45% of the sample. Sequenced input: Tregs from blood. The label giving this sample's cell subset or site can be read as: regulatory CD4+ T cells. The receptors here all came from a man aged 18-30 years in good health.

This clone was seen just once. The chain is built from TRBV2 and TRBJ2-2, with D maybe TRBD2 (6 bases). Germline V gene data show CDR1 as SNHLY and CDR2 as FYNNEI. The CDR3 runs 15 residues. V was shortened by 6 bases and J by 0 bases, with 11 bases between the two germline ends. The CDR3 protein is CASRPGLSNTGELFF. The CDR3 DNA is TGTGCCAGCAGGCCGGGACTCTCGAACACCGGGGAGCTGTTTTTT. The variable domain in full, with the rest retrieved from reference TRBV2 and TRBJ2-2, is EPEVTQTPSHQVTQMGQEVILRCVPISNHLYFYWYRQILGQKVEFLVSFYNNEISEKSEIFDDQFSVERPDGSNFTLKIRSTKLEDSAMYFCASRPGLSNTGELFFGEGSRLTVL.

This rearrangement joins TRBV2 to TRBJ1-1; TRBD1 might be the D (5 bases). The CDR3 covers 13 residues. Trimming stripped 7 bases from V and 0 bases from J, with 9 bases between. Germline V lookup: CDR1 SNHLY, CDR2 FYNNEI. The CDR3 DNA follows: TGTGCCAGCACCCGCAGGGTGAACACTGAAGCTTTCTTT. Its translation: CASTRRVNTEAFF.

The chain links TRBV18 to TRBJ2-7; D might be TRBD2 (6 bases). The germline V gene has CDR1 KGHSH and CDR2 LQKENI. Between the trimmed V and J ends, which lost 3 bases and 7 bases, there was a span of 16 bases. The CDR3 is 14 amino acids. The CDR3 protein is CASSPYRGVLEQYF. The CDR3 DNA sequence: TGTGCCAGCTCACCCTACCGCGGGGTGCTGGAGCAGTACTTC.

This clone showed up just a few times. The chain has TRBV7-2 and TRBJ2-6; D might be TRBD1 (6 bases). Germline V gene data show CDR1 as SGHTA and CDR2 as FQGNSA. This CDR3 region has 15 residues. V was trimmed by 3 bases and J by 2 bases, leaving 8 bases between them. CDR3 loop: CASSFQGTGANVLTF. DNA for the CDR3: TGTGCCAGCAGCTTTCAGGGGACTGGGGCCAACGTCCTGACTTTC.

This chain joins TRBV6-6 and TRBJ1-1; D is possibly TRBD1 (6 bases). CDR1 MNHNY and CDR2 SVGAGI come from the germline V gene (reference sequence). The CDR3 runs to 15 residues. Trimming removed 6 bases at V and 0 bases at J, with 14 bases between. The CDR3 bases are TGTGCCAGCAGCCCCCAGGGGACGATGAACACTGAAGCTTTCTTT. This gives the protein CASSPQGTMNTEAFF.

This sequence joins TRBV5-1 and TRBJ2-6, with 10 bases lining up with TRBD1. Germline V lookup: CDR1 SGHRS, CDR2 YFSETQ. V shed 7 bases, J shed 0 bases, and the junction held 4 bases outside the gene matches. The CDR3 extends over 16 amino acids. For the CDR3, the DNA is TGCGCCAGCGACAGGGGGCGAACCTCTGGGGCCAACGTCCTGACTTTC. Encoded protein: CASDRGRTSGANVLTF.

The CDR3: CASSDRGQRNYGYTF. The CDR3 DNA follows: TGTGCCAGCTCAGACCGGGGACAGCGTAACTATGGCTACACCTTC. The chain links TRBV18 to TRBJ1-2; 7 bases fit TRBD1. The junction had 7 bases not matched to a gene; V was cut back by 5 bases and J by 1 base. Germline loops: CDR1 KGHSH, CDR2 LQKENI. The CDR3 covers 15 residues.

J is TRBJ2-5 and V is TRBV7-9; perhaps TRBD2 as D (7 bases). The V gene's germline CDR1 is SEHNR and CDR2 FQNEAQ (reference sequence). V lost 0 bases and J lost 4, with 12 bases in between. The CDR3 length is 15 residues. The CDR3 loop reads CASSLAAGGLETQYF. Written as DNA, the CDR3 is TGTGCCAGCAGCTTAGCGGCCGGGGGGCTAGAGACCCAGTACTTC.

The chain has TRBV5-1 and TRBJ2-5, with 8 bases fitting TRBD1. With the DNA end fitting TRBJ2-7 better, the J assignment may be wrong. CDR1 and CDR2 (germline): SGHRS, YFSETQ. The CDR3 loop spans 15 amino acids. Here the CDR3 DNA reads TGCGCCAGCAGACCTCGGACAGGGTCGACCTACGAGCAGTACTTC. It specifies CASRPRTGSTYEQYF.

The CDR3 loop is CASSTGQRNTEAFF. CDR3 DNA sequence: TGCGCCAGCAGCACGGGACAACGAAACACTGAAGCTTTCTTT. The chain joins TRBV5-1 to TRBJ1-1, with D perhaps matching TRBD1 (6 bases). The CDR3 sequence is 14 residues long. The V end was cut by 4 bases, the J end by 2 bases, with 12 bases between. CDR1 and CDR2 (germline): SGHRS, YFSETQ.

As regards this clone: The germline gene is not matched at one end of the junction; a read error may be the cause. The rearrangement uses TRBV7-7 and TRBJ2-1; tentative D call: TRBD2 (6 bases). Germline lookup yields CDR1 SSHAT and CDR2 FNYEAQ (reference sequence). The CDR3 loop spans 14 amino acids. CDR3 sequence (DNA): TGTGCTAGCAGCCGGGACTGGAAGGGGCATGAGCAGTTCTTC. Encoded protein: CASSRDWKGHEQFF.

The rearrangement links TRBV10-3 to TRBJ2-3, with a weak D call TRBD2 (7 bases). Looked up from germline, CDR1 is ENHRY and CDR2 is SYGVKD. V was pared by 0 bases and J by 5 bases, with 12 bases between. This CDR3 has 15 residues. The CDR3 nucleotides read TGTGCCATCAGTGAGTCGAAGGGAGGGGGAGATACGCAGTATTTT. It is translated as CAISESKGGGDTQYF.

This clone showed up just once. The CDR3: CASSRFSGPGETQYF. CDR3 in DNA: TGTGCCAGCAGCCGATTTAGCGGGCCGGGGGAGACCCAGTACTTC. This sequence joins TRBV7-2 and TRBJ2-5, with 7 bases that match TRBD2. The germline CDR1 and CDR2 sequences are SGHTA and FQGNSA. The CDR3 has 15 residues. After removal of 5 bases from V and 5 bases from J, the junction contained 11 bases not matched to a gene.

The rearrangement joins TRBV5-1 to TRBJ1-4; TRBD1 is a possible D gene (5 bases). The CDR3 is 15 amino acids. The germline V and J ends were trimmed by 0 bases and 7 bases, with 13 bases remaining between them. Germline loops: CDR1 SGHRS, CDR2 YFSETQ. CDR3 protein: CASSLGPGLSEKLFF. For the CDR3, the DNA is TGCGCCAGCAGCTTGGGGCCAGGGTTGAGTGAAAAACTGTTTTTT.

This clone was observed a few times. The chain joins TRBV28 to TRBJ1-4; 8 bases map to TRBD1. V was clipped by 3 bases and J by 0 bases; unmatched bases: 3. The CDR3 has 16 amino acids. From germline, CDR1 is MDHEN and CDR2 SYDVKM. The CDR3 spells CASSLTGDATNEKLFF. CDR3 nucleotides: TGTGCCAGCAGTTTGACAGGGGATGCAACTAATGAAAAACTGTTTTTT. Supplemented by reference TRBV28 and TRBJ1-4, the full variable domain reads DVKVTQSSRYLVKRTGEKVFLECVQDMDHENMFWYRQDPGLGLRLIYFSYDVKMKEKGDIPEGYSVSREKKERFSLILESASTNQTSMYLCASSLTGDATNEKLFFGSGTQLSVL.

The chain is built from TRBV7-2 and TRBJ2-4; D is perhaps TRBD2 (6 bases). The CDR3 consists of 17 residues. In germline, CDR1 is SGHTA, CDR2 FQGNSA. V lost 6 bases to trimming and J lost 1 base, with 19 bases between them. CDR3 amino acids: CASRPGVAGMAKNIQYF. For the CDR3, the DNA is TGTGCCAGCAGACCGGGAGTCGCGGGGATGGCCAAAAACATTCAGTACTTC.

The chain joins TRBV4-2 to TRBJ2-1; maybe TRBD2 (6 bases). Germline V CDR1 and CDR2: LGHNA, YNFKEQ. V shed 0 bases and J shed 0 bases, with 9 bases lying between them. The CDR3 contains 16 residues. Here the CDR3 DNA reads TGTGCCAGCAGCCAAGATATGCGGGGCTCCTACAATGAGCAGTTCTTC. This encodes CASSQDMRGSYNEQFF.

The CDR3 spells CASSSFLGTKETQYF. The CDR3 nucleotides read TGTGCCAGCAGTTCGTTCCTCGGGACAAAAGAGACCCAGTACTTC. The V and J genes are TRBV28 and TRBJ2-5; TRBD1 is a possible D gene (6 bases). The CDR3 is made up of 15 amino acids. Deletions cut 4 bases from V and 3 bases from J, with 15 bases between. Germline CDR1 MDHEN, CDR2 SYDVKM. Variable domain in full (rest from reference TRBV28 and TRBJ2-5): DVKVTQSSRYLVKRTGEKVFLECVQDMDHENMFWYRQDPGLGLRLIYFSYDVKMKEKGDIPEGYSVSREKKERFSLILESASTNQTSMYLCASSSFLGTKETQYFGPGTRLLVL.

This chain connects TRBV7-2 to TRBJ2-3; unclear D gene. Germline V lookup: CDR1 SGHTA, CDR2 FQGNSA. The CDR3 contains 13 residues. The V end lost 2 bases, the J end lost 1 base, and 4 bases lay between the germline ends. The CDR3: CASSLFGTDTQYF. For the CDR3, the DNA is TGTGCCAGCAGCTTATTCGGCACAGATACGCAGTATTTT. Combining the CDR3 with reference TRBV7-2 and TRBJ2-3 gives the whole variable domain GAGVSQSPSNKVTEKGKDVELRCDPISGHTALYWYRQSLGQGLEFLIYFQGNSAPDKSGLPSDRFSAERTGGSVSTLTIQRTQQEDSAVYLCASSLFGTDTQYFGPGTRLTVL.

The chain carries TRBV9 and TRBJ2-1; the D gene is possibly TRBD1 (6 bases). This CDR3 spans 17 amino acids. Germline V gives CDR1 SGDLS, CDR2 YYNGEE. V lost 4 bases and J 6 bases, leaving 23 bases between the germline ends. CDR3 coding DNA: TGTGCCAGCAGCCCTCCCACGAACAGGGAAGGAGGCAATGAGCAGTTCTTC. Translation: CASSPPTNREGGNEQFF.

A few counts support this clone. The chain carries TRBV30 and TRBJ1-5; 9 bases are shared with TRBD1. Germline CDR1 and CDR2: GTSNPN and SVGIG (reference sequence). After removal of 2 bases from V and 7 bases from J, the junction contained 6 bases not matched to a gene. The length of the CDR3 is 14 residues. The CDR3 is CAWSRTGGRQPQHF. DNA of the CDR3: TGTGCCTGGAGTAGAACAGGGGGCCGGCAGCCCCAGCATTTT. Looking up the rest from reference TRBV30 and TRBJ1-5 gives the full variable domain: SQTIHQWPATLVQPVGSPLSLECTVEGTSNPNLYWYRQAAGRGLQLLFYSVGIGQISSEVPQNLSASRPQDRQFILSSKKLLLSDSGFYLCAWSRTGGRQPQHFGDGTRLSIL.